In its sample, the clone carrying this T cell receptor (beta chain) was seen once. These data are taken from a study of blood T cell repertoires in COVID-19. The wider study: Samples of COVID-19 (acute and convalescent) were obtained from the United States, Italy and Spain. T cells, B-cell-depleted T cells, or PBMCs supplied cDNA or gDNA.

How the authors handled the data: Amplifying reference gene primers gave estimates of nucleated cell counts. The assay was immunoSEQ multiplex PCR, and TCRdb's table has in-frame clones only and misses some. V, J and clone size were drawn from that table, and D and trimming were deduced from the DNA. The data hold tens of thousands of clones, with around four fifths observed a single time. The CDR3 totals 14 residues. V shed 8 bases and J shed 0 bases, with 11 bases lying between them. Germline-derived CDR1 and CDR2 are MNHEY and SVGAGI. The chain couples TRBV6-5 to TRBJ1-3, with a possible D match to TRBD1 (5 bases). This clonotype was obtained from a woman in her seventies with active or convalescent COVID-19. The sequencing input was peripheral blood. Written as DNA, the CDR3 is TGTGCCAGCTCACAGGCTCCCTCTGGAAACACCATATATTTT. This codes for CASSQAPSGNTIYF.